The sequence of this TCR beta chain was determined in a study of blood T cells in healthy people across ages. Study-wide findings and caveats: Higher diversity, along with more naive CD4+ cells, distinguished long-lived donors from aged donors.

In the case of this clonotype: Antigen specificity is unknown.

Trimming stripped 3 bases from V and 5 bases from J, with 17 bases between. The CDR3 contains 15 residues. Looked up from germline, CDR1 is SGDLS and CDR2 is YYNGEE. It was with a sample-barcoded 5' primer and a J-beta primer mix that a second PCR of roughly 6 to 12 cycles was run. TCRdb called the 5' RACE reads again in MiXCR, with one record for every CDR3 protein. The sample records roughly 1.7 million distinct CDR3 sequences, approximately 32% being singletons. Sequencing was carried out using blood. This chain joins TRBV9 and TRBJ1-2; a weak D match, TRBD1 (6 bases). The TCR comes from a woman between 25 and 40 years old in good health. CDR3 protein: CASSDPSGVAYGYTF. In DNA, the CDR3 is TGTGCCAGCAGCGACCCGTCAGGGGTTGCTTATGGCTACACCTTC.